This T cell receptor beta chain was sequenced in a study of CD8+ T cells in alopecia areata. On the study more broadly: Oral tofacitinib (5 to 10 mg twice daily) was administered to treated patients. Study results and caveats: Besides other cells, scalp samples also yield sequences of resident alphabeta T cells from normal skin.

Remarks on this clone: Its antigen is unknown.

Treatment noted: oral pan-JAK inhibitor, 5-10 mg twice daily. Peripheral blood samples and lesional scalp punch biopsies were obtained from alopecia areata patients. Investigators sorted PBMCs to obtain both CD4+ and CD8+ T cells. Germline lookup yields CDR1 LNHDA and CDR2 SQIVND (reference sequence). The CDR3 covers 17 residues. With V trimmed by 10 bases and J by 0 bases, 15 bases remained unmatched. Extraction of RNA preceded its reverse transcription into cDNA, which served as the sequencing template. The method was immunoSEQ multiplex PCR; TCRdb's version includes in-frame clones alone and lacks a portion of them. This sample has around 110,000 clones, with about 83% found just once.

This clonotype was sampled from a human donor with alopecia areata. The source material was CD8+ T cells sorted from blood, sampled at week 24, from a patient treated with tofacitinib. V usage is TRBV19 and J usage is TRBJ2-5; 9 bases agree with TRBD2. As DNA, the CDR3 is TGTGCCACCAGAGCGGGGGGCCGACCCATGTACCAAGAGACCCAGTACTTC. It codes for CATRAGGRPMYQETQYF.